The text below deals with one T cell receptor (beta chain). What it binds is not known. The record originates from a study of blood T cells in healthy people across ages. CDR3 length: 21 amino acids. CDR1 SNHLY and CDR2 FYNNEI come from the germline V gene. Trimming took 6 bases from V and 0 from J; bases not matched to a gene: 20. Combining a sample-barcoded 5' primer with a J-beta primer mix, a second PCR ran for roughly 7 to 12 cycles. TCRdb used MiXCR to reprocess the 5' RACE reads, holding one entry per CDR3 protein. Here the sample spans about 760,000 distinct CDR3 sequences, 20% to 25% being singletons. Study-wide points: Diversity estimates from one million T cells were considered underestimates.

These data are also associated with another study on T cells of mothers and their children. That work adds: Healthy Caucasian mothers, three in number, and their six children were the donors. Thymic selection shapes TCR recombination output in related pairs, and it does so similarly in unrelated pairs.

Material for sequencing was blood. This sequence was found in a boy aged 5-17 years in good health. J is TRBJ1-6 and V is TRBV2; 7 positions agree with TRBD1. CDR3 residues: CASSLFLGQFSGGSYNSPLHF. The CDR3 DNA follows: TGTGCCAGCAGCCTATTTTTGGGACAGTTCTCCGGGGGCTCCTATAATTCACCCCTCCACTTT.